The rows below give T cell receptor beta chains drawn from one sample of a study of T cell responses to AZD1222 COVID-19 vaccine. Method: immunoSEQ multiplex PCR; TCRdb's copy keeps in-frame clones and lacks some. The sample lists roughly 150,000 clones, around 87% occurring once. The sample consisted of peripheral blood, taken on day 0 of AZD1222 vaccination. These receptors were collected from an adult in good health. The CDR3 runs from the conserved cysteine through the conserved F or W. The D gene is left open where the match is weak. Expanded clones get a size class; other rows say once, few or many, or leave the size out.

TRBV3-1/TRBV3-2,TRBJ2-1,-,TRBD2,TGTGCCAGCAGCCAAGAAACTAGCGGGGGGTTGAGTGAGCAGTTCTTC,CASSQETSGGLSEQFF
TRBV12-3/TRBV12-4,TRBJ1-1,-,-,TGTGCCAGCACTATTCCAGGGAGTACTGAAGCTTTCTTT,CASTIPGSTEAFF
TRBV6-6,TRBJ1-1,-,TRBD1,TGTGCCACCTCCCCACACAGGGGGCTGGTGGAAGCTTTCTTT,CATSPHRGLVEAFF
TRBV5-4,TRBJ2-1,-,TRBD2,TGTGCCAGCAGCTTGGTGGCTAGCGGGGGGGGTGAGCAGTTCTTC,CASSLVASGGGEQFF
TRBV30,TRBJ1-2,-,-,TGTGCCTGGAGTGTACTCGGGGTGCTGGGCTACACCTTC,CAWSVLGVLGYTF
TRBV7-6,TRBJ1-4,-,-,TGTGCCAGCCCGCCGCAGTTTTTT,CASPPQFF
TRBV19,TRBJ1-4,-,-,TGTGCCAGTAGAGATAGTCGGGGTTCTGAAAAACTGTTTTTT,CASRDSRGSEKLFF
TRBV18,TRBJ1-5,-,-,TGTGCCAGCTCACTCGTGCCCGGGAATTTGGCCTATAGCAATCAGCCCCAGCATTTT,CASSLVPGNLAYSNQPQHF
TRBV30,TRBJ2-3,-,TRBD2,TGTGCCTATGGACTAGCGGGCGAGAGGCAGTATTTT,CAYGLAGERQYF
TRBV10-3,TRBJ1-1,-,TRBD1,TGTGCCATCAGCAGAGGACAGGGACTGAACACTGAAGCTTTCTTT,CAISRGQGLNTEAFF
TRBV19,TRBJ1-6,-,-,TGTGCCAGTATGGAGGGAATCTATAATTCACCCCTCCACTTT,CASMEGIYNSPLHF
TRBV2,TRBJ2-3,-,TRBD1,TGTGCCAGCAACAGGGGGCCGGATACGCAGTATTTT,CASNRGPDTQYF
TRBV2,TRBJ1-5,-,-,TGTGCCAGTGGGGCAAGTGTTAGCAATCAGCCCCAGCATTTT,CASGASVSNQPQHF
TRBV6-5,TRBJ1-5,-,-,TGTGCCAGCAGTTACAGCCAATATAGCAATCAGCCCCAGCATTTT,CASSYSQYSNQPQHF
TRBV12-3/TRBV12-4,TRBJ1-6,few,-,TGTGCCACAGGGGAGTCCTATAATTCACCCCTCCACTTT,CATGESYNSPLHF
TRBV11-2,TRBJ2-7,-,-,TGTGCCAGCAGCTTAACGGGGGCAGGTTTTACCTACGAGCAGTACTTC,CASSLTGAGFTYEQYF
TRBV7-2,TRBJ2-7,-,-,TGTGCCAGCAGCTTAGAATATCTTCCGTACGAGCAGTACTTC,CASSLEYLPYEQYF
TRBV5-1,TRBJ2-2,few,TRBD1,TGCGCCAGCAGCCCCTGGGGGCCGGGACAGGGGGACACCGGGGAGCTGTTTTTT,CASSPWGPGQGDTGELFF
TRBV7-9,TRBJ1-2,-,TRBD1,TGTGCCAGCAGCTTAGGGACAGGGTTGCATGGCTACACCTTC,CASSLGTGLHGYTF
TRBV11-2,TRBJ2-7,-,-,TGTGCCAGCAGCTTAGAGCTAGGCCCGTCCTACGAGCAGTACTTC,CASSLELGPSYEQYF
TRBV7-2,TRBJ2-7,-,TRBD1,TGTGCCAGCAGCTTCGGGACAGGACCCTACGAGCAGTACTTC,CASSFGTGPYEQYF
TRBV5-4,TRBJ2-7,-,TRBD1,TGTGCCAGCAGCTCTTACAGGGGGATCGCCTACGAGCAGTACTTC,CASSSYRGIAYEQYF
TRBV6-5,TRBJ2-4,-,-,TGTGCCAGCAGTTCCGGACTTTTCCTTGCGGACATTCAGTACTTC,CASSSGLFLADIQYF
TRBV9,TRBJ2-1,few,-,TGTGCCAGCAGCGTAGAAAGGGACTCCCCCATCTTC,CASSVERDSPIF
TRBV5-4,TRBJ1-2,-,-,TGTGCCAGCAGCTTGGTCCCCAGGGTGAACTATGGCTACACCTTC,CASSLVPRVNYGYTF
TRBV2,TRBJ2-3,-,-,TGTGCCAGCAGTGACCCGCCTCTCAATACGCAGTATTTT,CASSDPPLNTQYF
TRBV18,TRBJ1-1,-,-,TGTGCCAGCTCACGCGACGGTAACACTGAAGCTTTCTTT,CASSRDGNTEAFF
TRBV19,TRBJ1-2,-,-,TGTGCCAGTAGATGGGAGCGGGGTAACTATGGCTACACCTTC,CASRWERGNYGYTF
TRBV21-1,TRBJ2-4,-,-,TGTGCCAGCAGCCGAGCCAAAAACATTCAGTACTTC,CASSRAKNIQYF
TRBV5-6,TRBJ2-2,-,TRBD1,TGTGCCAGCAGCTTGGAGGGACAGGGGGTGTTCACCGGGGAGCTGTTTTTT,CASSLEGQGVFTGELFF
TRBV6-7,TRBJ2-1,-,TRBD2,TGTGCCAGCAGTTACCCCGGACTAGCGGGGGGGTATTTCTACAATGAGCAGTTCTTC,CASSYPGLAGGYFYNEQFF
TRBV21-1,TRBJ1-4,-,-,TGTGCCAGCAGCAAACTACCACGATCTGCAACTAATGAAAAACTGTTTTTT,CASSKLPRSATNEKLFF
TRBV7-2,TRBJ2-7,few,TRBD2,TGTGCCAGCAGCCCCCAGCGGGGGGGGGAGCAGTACTTC,CASSPQRGGEQYF
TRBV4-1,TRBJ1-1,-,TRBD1,TGCGCCAGCAGCCATACAGGGGGAAGCTTCTTT,CASSHTGGSFF
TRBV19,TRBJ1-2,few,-,TGTGCCAGTAGTAGGGCAGGCCCTGGGTATGGCTACACCTTC,CASSRAGPGYGYTF
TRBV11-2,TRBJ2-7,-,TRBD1,TGTGCCAGCAGCCAACAACCGGGACAGTCTTACGAGCAGTACTTC,CASSQQPGQSYEQYF
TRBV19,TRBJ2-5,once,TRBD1,TGTGCCAGTAGTATTCGACATTCGGGGGACAGGAGTCAAGAGACCCAGTACTTC,CASSIRHSGDRSQETQYF
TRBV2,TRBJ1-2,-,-,TGTGCCAGCAGACGGGAGGGGTACGGCTACACCTTC,CASRREGYGYTF
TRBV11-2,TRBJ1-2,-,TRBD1,TGTGCCAGCAGCCCGAACAGGGGAGGCTACACCTTC,CASSPNRGGYTF
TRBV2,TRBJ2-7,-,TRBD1,TGTGCCAGCAGTGAGAGGACAGGGGGCCACGAGCAGTACTTC,CASSERTGGHEQYF
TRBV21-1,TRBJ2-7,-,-,-,CASSKVGSGTGVYEQYF
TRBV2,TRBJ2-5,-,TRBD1,TGTGCCAGCCACAGGGGCTACCAAGAGACCCAGTACTTC,CASHRGYQETQYF
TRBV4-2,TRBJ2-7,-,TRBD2,TGTGCCAGCAGCCAAGAGGCGGGGGAATCCTACGAGCAGTACTTC,CASSQEAGESYEQYF
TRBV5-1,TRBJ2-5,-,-,TGCGCCAGCAGCTTGTTCTTTCCCGAGACCCAGTACTTC,CASSLFFPETQYF
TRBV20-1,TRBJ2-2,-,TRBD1,TGCAGTGCTAGTAACGCAGGGGGCACCGGGGAGCTGTTTTTT,CSASNAGGTGELFF
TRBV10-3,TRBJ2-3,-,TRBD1,TGTGCCATCAGAGGACAGGAAGAGTGGGATACGCAGTATTTT,CAIRGQEEWDTQYF
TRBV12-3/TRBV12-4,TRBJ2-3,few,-,TGTGCCAGCAGTTTAACAGCAGATACGCAGTATTTT,CASSLTADTQYF
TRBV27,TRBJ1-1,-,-,TGTGCCAGCAGAACAGGGAAAACTGAAGCTTTCTTT,CASRTGKTEAFF